This T cell receptor beta chain came from a study of cytomegalovirus exposure and HLA in healthy donors. 13 Jbeta primers and 60 Vbeta primers were used for the PCR. The protocol was immunoSEQ multiplex PCR, while the TCRdb copy is restricted to in-frame clones and leaves out a portion. The table has about 180,000 clones, roughly 80% seen once. General study points: Common viral pathogens (according to a later analysis) appeared linked to several of the most significant clusters.

Comments on this clone: Antigen: not known.

The CDR3 is made up of 12 amino acids. Germline assignment: CDR1 SGHRS and CDR2 YFSETQ. V gave up 6 bases and J gave up 7 bases, with 10 bases separating them. Sequencing input: PBMCs. The rearrangement links TRBV5-1 to TRBJ2-2; D not resolved. This TCR was sampled from a man between 18 and 29 years old in good health and CMV-seronegative. The CDR3 region is CASISPGGELFF. DNA of the CDR3: TGCGCCAGCATCTCGCCGGGCGGGGAGCTGTTTTTT.